The 22 T cell receptor beta chains in this list originate from one sample, sequenced in a study of PD-1 blockade in classical Hodgkin lymphoma. Only in-frame clones appear in the TCRdb table, and some are missing; sequencing was by immunoSEQ multiplex PCR. The table has 45,000 to 50,000 clones, roughly 80% seen once. With no exception, relapse followed autologous stem cell transplantation in all patients, and brentuximab vedotin exposure varied. The material was peripheral blood mononuclear cells (PBMCs), obtained before the second cycle of nivolumab. These receptors came from a human donor with classical Hodgkin lymphoma.

The V and J genes are TRBV6-5 and TRBJ1-6, with 10 bases matching TRBD1. V shed 6 bases and J 11 bases; nucleotides not matched to a gene: 4. CDR1 MNHEY and CDR2 SVGAGI come from the germline V gene. This CDR3 comprises 13 residues. CDR3 region: CASSRDRGPPLHF. CDR3 nucleotides: TGTGCCAGCAGCCGGGACAGGGGTCCACCCCTCCACTTT.

This chain joins TRBV2 and TRBJ2-3, with D unresolved. V lost 4 bases to trimming and J lost 0 bases, with 11 bases between them. Germline V gene lookup returns CDR1 SNHLY and CDR2 FYNNEI. This CDR3 is 15 amino acids long. In DNA form, the CDR3 reads TGTGCCAGCAGTGTGGACGGCTTAAGCACAGATACGCAGTATTTT. This codes for CASSVDGLSTDTQYF.

This clone was recorded only once. V usage is TRBV29-1 and J usage is TRBJ1-4; TRBD1 agrees at 7 bases. V lost 7 bases to trimming and J lost 4 bases; unmatched junction nucleotides: 9. The CDR3 runs to 14 residues. Germline V gives CDR1 SQVTM, CDR2 ANQGSEA. This CDR3 is CSGGPTGSNEKLFF. The CDR3 nucleotides read TGCAGCGGTGGCCCGACAGGGAGTAATGAAAAACTGTTTTTT.

This chain's CDR3 is CATRKGNVAEGYTF. The CDR3 coding sequence is TGTGCCACCAGGAAGGGGAATGTAGCGGAGGGCTACACCTTC. The chain has TRBV19 and TRBJ1-2, with D possibly TRBD1 on 5 matching bases. V dropped 10 bases and J dropped 8 bases, with 23 bases sitting between them. The CDR3 runs to 14 residues. The germline gives CDR1 LNHDA, CDR2 SQIVND (reference sequence).

Turning to this clone: At one boundary the junction diverges from the germline segment, which might be a read error. Other DNA sequences in this sample translate to the same CDR3. The chain recombines TRBV5-4 with TRBJ2-5, with D tentatively TRBD1 (5 bases). CDR1 is SGHNT, CDR2 YYREEE, per germline (reference sequence). This CDR3 is 14 amino acids long. The CDR3 bases are TGTGCCAGTAGCTTGTCAGGGAAACAAGAGACCCAGTACTTC. Its translation is CASSLSGKQETQYF.

This clone turned up a few times. The V call is TRBV9, the J call TRBJ2-7, with 9 positions matching TRBD1. The V gene's germline CDR1 is SGDLS and CDR2 YYNGEE. After removal of 2 bases from V and 3 bases from J, the junction contained 6 bases not matched to a gene. CDR3 length: 15 residues. The CDR3 region has the DNA TGTGCCAGCAGCGTGGGGACAGGGTACTTCTACGAGCAGTACTTC. Encoded protein: CASSVGTGYFYEQYF. Full variable domain (missing parts from reference TRBV9 and TRBJ2-7): DSGVTQTPKHLITATGQRVTLRCSPRSGDLSVYWYQQSLDQGLQFLIQYYNGEERAKGNILERFSAQQFPDLHSELNLSSLELGDSALYFCASSVGTGYFYEQYFGPGTRLTVT.

This clone was observed a single time. V gene TRBV7-2 combines with J gene TRBJ1-2; no definite D call. The CDR3 contains 15 residues. V lost 0 bases and J lost 2, with 10 bases in between. Per germline, CDR1 SGHTA and CDR2 FQGNSA. The CDR3 nucleotides read TGTGCCAGCAGCTTAGCAGGGCTCTTCAACTATGGCTACACCTTC. Protein product: CASSLAGLFNYGYTF.

The rearrangement joins TRBV10-3 to TRBJ1-3; D gene uncertain. The germline V gene encodes CDR1 ENHRY and CDR2 SYGVKD. V lost 0 bases and J lost 2, with 17 bases in between. The CDR3 has 18 amino acids. CDR3 amino acids: CAISESNPGAAAGNTIYF. The CDR3 nucleotides are TGTGCCATCAGTGAGTCGAATCCAGGTGCCGCGGCTGGAAACACCATATATTTT.

J is TRBJ2-7 and V is TRBV7-3; 7 bases map to TRBD2. From germline, CDR1 is SGHTA and CDR2 FQGTGA. Trimming removed 5 bases from V and 4 bases from J; junction bases left unmatched: 11. The CDR3 is 15 residues long. CDR3 sequence (DNA): TGTGCCAGCAGCCCCACCGGGCGGGGGATTTACGAGCAGTACTTC. This codes for CASSPTGRGIYEQYF.

The chain recombines TRBV9 with TRBJ2-1; maybe TRBD1 (6 bases). V dropped 2 bases and J dropped 5 bases, with 8 bases sitting between them. This CDR3 has 13 residues. Per germline, CDR1 SGDLS and CDR2 YYNGEE. CDR3 amino acids: CASSVDRNNEQFF. The CDR3, as DNA: TGTGCCAGCAGCGTGGACAGAAACAATGAGCAGTTCTTC.

The gene calls are TRBV4-2 and TRBJ1-2, with D maybe TRBD1 (5 bases). Germline V gives CDR1 LGHNA, CDR2 YNFKEQ. This CDR3 has 14 amino acids. With 0 bases removed from V and 4 bases from J, the gap between germline ends came to 9 bases. CDR3 coding DNA: TGTGCCAGCAGCCAAGAAGCAGGGTCCTATGGCTACACCTTC. Amino acids: CASSQEAGSYGYTF.

CDR3 DNA sequence: TGCGCCAGCAGCGTGGGACCGCGGAAGGGCAGTGAAGCTTTCTTT. It translates to CASSVGPRKGSEAFF. The chain joins TRBV5-1 to TRBJ1-1; TRBD1 is a possible D gene (5 bases). The CDR3 has 15 amino acids. CDR1 and CDR2 (germline): SGHRS, YFSETQ. Trimming took off 4 bases at V and 7 bases at J, with 20 bases between the two ends.

By share of the sample, this clone is medium-sized. V gene TRBV27 combines with J gene TRBJ1-2, with 9 bases fitting TRBD1. The CDR3 loop spans 16 amino acids. V was pared by 0 bases and J by 6 bases, with 8 bases of the junction left unmatched. Germline CDR1 MNHEY, CDR2 SMNVEV (reference sequence). The CDR3 nucleotides read TGTGCCAGCAGTTTATCCGGGCGGACAGGGGTAAATGGCTACACCTTC. Translation: CASSLSGRTGVNGYTF.

Here the CDR3 DNA reads TGTGCCAGCAGTGCTAGCGGGGGGTTCAATGAGCAGTTCTTC. Translated: CASSASGGFNEQFF. The genes are TRBV2 and TRBJ2-1; TRBD2 matches 11 bases. V lost 4 bases and J lost 6; bases outside the gene matches: 2. CDR3 length: 14 residues. Per germline, CDR1 SNHLY and CDR2 FYNNEI.

The gene calls are TRBV29-1 and TRBJ2-3; 13 nucleotides line up with TRBD2. V was pared by 4 bases and J by 3 bases, with 7 bases of the junction left unmatched. The CDR3 totals 16 residues. Germline CDR1 is SQVTM and CDR2 is ANQGSEA. CDR3 loop: CSVAGTSGVRTDTQYF. The CDR3 DNA is TGCAGCGTTGCCGGGACTAGCGGGGTTCGTACAGATACGCAGTATTTT.

The chain's CDR3 is CSAESTDTQYF. The CDR3 DNA is TGCAGTGCCGAAAGTACAGATACGCAGTATTTT. The chain carries TRBV20-1 and TRBJ2-3; no clear D. CDR3 length: 11 amino acids. CDR1 is DFQATT, CDR2 SNEGSKA, per germline (reference sequence). The ends were cut back, 6 bases at V and 3 bases at J, with 7 bases in the middle.

The rearrangement joins TRBV30 to TRBJ2-1, with 7 positions matching TRBD1. V was pared by 2 bases and J by 0 bases, with 4 bases of the junction left unmatched. Germline loops: CDR1 GTSNPN, CDR2 SVGIG (reference sequence). The length of the CDR3 is 15 residues. CDR3 DNA: TGTGCCTGGAGTTCGGACAGGAGCTCCTACAATGAGCAGTTCTTC. As protein: CAWSSDRSSYNEQFF.

The CDR3: CASSIWPTEAEQYF. As DNA, the CDR3 is TGTGCCAGTAGTATTTGGCCTACGGAGGCCGAGCAGTACTTC. This rearrangement joins TRBV19 to TRBJ2-7; the D gene is possibly TRBD2 (5 bases). The V end lost 3 bases, the J end lost 6 bases, and 15 bases lay between the germline ends. Germline V gene data show CDR1 as LNHDA and CDR2 as SQIVND (reference sequence). The length of the CDR3 is 14 residues. Complete variable domain (other parts from reference TRBV19 and TRBJ2-7): DGGITQSPKYLFRKEGQNVTLSCEQNLNHDAMYWYRQDPGQGLRLIYYSQIVNDFQKGDIAEGYSVSREKKESFPLTVTSAQKNPTAFYLCASSIWPTEAEQYFGPGTRLTVT.

This clone was counted a single time. The chain employs TRBV9 and TRBJ2-1; D might be TRBD1 (5 bases). The ends were cut back, 1 base at V and 9 bases at J, with 5 bases in the middle. Germline V gene data show CDR1 as SGDLS and CDR2 as YYNGEE. This CDR3 has 11 amino acids. DNA of the CDR3: TGTGCCAGCAGCGTACAGGGTGAGCAGTTCTTC. Its translation: CASSVQGEQFF. Together with reference TRBV9 and TRBJ2-1, the CDR3 gives the full variable domain: DSGVTQTPKHLITATGQRVTLRCSPRSGDLSVYWYQQSLDQGLQFLIQYYNGEERAKGNILERFSAQQFPDLHSELNLSSLELGDSALYFCASSVQGEQFFGPGTRLTVL.

V and J are TRBV5-4 and TRBJ2-7, with TRBD2 matching over 10 bases. There are 14 residues in the CDR3. Germline V gene lookup returns CDR1 SGHNT and CDR2 YYREEE (reference sequence). Trimming at V came to 10 bases and at J to 7 bases, leaving 14 bases not matched to a gene. Here the CDR3 reads CAGSSGRSFGEQYF. CDR3 nucleotide sequence: TGTGCCGGATCTAGCGGGAGAAGTTTCGGGGAGCAGTACTTC.

This chain links TRBV9 with TRBJ2-7; 12 positions agree with TRBD2. CDR3 length: 14 amino acids. Unmatched junction bases numbered 2, after V lost 0 bases and J lost 7 bases. CDR1 SGDLS and CDR2 YYNGEE come from the germline V gene. CDR3 protein: CASSVATSGSEQYF. CDR3 DNA sequence: TGTGCCAGCAGCGTAGCGACTAGCGGGAGTGAGCAGTACTTC.

This chain links TRBV21-1 with TRBJ2-2; no DNA check was done on the table's D call, TRBD1. TRBV21-1 is designated a pseudogene. CDR3 size: 13 residues. CDR3 DNA: TGTGCCAGCAGCACCTCCAGAACCGGGGAGCTGTTTTTT. The encoded protein is CASSTSRTGELFF.